This TCR beta chain was profiled in a study of cytotoxic CD8 clonotypes in ibrutinib-treated CLL. Study-wide background: More than 9 relapsed/refractory, some 14 treatment-naive; 17 IGHV unmutated. Across samples, productive templates numbered approximately 260,000 and productive rearrangements reached 94,082 on average.

This CDR3 has 13 amino acids. V lost 8 bases, J lost 4 bases, and 14 bases lay in between. Germline-derived CDR1 and CDR2 are LNHNV and YYDKDF (reference sequence). Study results and limitations: Collection times varied between progressing and sustained-remission patients.

PBMCs that had been cryopreserved were the source of approximately 2 micrograms of genomic DNA for TCR beta libraries. The protocol was immunoSEQ multiplex PCR, while the TCRdb copy is restricted to in-frame clones and leaves out a portion. Of some 290,000 clones listed, 80% were seen once; the top ten hold 6.5% to 8.5%. Notes on this clone: Its antigen remains unidentified.

The V and J genes are TRBV15 and TRBJ2-5; D unclear. The sequencing here drew on PBMCs, taken before ibrutinib treatment. This clonotype was obtained from a human donor with chronic lymphocytic leukemia. In DNA form, the CDR3 reads TGTGCCACCCGTTCTCCTAGGTCAGAGACCCAGTACTTC. It codes for CATRSPRSETQYF.